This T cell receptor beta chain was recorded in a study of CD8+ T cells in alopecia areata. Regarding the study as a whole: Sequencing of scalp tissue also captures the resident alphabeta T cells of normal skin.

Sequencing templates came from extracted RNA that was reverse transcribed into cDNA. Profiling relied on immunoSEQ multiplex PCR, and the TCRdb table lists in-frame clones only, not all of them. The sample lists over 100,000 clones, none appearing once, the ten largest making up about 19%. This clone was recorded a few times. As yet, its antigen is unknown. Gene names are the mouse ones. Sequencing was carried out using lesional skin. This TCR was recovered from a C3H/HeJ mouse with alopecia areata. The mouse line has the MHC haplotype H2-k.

CDR3: CASSELNYEQYF. The sequenced CDR3 bases are TGTGCCAGCAGTGAACTGAATTAT. The rearrangement uses TRBV13-3 and TRBJ2-7; D ambiguous. The CDR3 end lies 4 residues beyond the end of the read and is filled in from the germline J gene. This CDR3 is 12 amino acids long. Germline CDR1 and CDR2: NNHDY and SYVADS.